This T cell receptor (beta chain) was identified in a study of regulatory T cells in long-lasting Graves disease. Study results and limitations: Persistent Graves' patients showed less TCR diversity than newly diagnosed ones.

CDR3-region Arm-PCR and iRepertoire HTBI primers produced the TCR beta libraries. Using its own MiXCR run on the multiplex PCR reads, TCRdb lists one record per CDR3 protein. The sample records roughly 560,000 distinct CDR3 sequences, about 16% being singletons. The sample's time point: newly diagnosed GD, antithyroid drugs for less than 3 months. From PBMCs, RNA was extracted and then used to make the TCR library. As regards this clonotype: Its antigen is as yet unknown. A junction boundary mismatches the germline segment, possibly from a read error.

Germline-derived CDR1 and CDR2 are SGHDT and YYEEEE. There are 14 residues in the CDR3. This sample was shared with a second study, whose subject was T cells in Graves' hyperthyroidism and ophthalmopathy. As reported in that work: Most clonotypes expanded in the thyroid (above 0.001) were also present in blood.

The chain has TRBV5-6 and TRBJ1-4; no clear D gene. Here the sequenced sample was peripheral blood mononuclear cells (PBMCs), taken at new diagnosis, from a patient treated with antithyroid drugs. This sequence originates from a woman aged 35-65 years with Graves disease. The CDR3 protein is CASSGPDLSEKLFF. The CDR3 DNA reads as TGTGCCAGCAGCGGACCGGATCTAAGTGAAAAGCTGTTTTTT.